This T cell receptor beta chain is from a study of response to subunit inactivated influenza vaccine. The study's findings and limits: The study's authors posited that every seasonal influenza vaccination enlists few new T cells.

Each CDR3 protein gets one entry after TCRdb re-called the RT-PCR reads with MiXCR. The table records approximately 230,000 distinct CDR3 sequences, over 9% of them present only once. This clonotype was detected a few times. Its target is not known. The starting material was non-naive T cells sorted from PBMCs, obtained 14 to 15 days before vaccination. The receptor comes from a man aged 50 to 59 who received an inactivated influenza vaccine.

CDR3 region: CASSYNAKDEKLFF. The CDR3 DNA reads as TGTGCCAGCAGTTATAACGCCAAAGATGAAAAACTGTTTTTT. V is TRBV6-5 and J is TRBJ1-4; D gene ambiguous. With 3 bases removed from V and 6 bases from J, the gap between germline ends came to 11 bases. Germline-derived CDR1 and CDR2 are MNHEY and SVGAGI. The CDR3 length is 14 residues.